Each of the 10 T cell receptor beta chains below was sequenced from the same sample in a study of human T cells and chemical hapten exposure. Using its own MiXCR run on the RACE reads, TCRdb lists one record per CDR3 protein. The data hold roughly 140,000 distinct CDR3 sequences, with approximately 12% observed a single time. Described time point: patch test 2, 6 weeks after DPC sensitization. Treatment indicated: therapeutic diphenylcyclopropenone sensitization with weekly scalp DPC. The specimen was whole blood, collected in connection with sensitization to the hapten diphenylcyclopropenone (DPC). All receptors derive from a woman between 50 and 59 years old with alopecia areata. Some clones in this sample may be carry-over from other donors' samples.

This clonotype was counted ten times or more. The chain couples TRBV6-1 to TRBJ1-5; D is unresolved. Germline-derived CDR1 and CDR2 are MNHNS and SASEGT. This CDR3 spans 13 amino acids. Trimming removed 5 bases at V and 6 bases at J, with 11 bases between. For the CDR3, the DNA is TGTGCCAGCAGTTTCGGGGAGGGTCAGCCCCAGCATTTT. Translating it yields CASSFGEGQPQHF.

V is TRBV11-2 and J is TRBJ2-7, with a tentative D call TRBD1 (6 bases). In germline, CDR1 is SGHAT, CDR2 FQNNGV. Trimming shortened V by 3 bases and J by 1 base, and 13 bases separated the two germline ends. The CDR3 is made up of 15 amino acids. The CDR3 region has the DNA TGTGCCAGCAGCTTCTCGGAAGGACAGTCCTACGAGCAGTACTTC. Translating it yields CASSFSEGQSYEQYF.

This clonotype was counted at least ten times. The chain employs TRBV29-1 and TRBJ2-6; 8 positions agree with TRBD1. Germline V lookup: CDR1 SQVTM, CDR2 ANQGSEA. With 4 bases clipped from V and 2 bases from J, the junction kept 4 bases outside the gene matches. The CDR3 covers 15 residues. CDR3 DNA: TGCAGCGTTGCCCACAGGGGGACTGGGGCCAACGTCCTGACTTTC. This translates into CSVAHRGTGANVLTF. The full variable domain, its missing parts supplied by reference TRBV29-1 and TRBJ2-6, is SAVISQKPSRDICQRGTSLTIQCQVDSQVTMMFWYRQQPGQSLTLIATANQGSEATYESGFVIDKFPISRPNLTFSTLTVSNMSPEDSSIYLCSVAHRGTGANVLTFGAGSRLTVL.

In this sample, this clonotype turned up many times. V usage is TRBV19 and J usage is TRBJ2-4; TRBD1 might be the D (5 bases). Trimming removed 2 bases at V and 7 bases at J, with 12 bases between. This CDR3 has 14 amino acids. Germline lookup yields CDR1 LNHDA and CDR2 SQIVND (reference sequence). The CDR3 reads CASSITGPGNIQYF. The DNA for the CDR3 is TGTGCCAGTAGTATAACAGGCCCAGGGAACATTCAGTACTTC.

This clonotype was observed a few times. The chain is built from TRBV7-3 and TRBJ1-6; maybe TRBD1 (6 bases). The CDR3 covers 15 residues. Germline V gene lookup returns CDR1 SGHTA and CDR2 FQGTGA. With 5 bases removed from V and 9 bases from J, the gap between germline ends came to 17 bases. The CDR3 nucleotides read TGTGCCAGCAGCCCGTCCGGGGGCTTAACTTCACCCCTCCACTTT. Protein: CASSPSGGLTSPLHF.

With regard to this clonotype: The germline gene is not matched at one end of the junction; a read error may be the cause. The chain is built from TRBV7-7 and TRBJ2-5; TRBD2 matches 9 bases. The germline gives CDR1 SSHAT, CDR2 FNYEAQ (reference sequence). This CDR3 contains 15 residues. CDR3 protein: CASSLALAGQETQYF. The CDR3 region has the DNA TGTGCTAGCAGCTTAGCACTAGCGGGCCAAGAGACCCAGTACTTC.

The table lists this clonotype with a few counts. J is TRBJ2-3 and V is TRBV7-2; D is possibly TRBD1 (5 bases). CDR1 and CDR2 from the germline V gene are SGHTA and FQGNSA. Trimming cost V 1 base and J 4 bases, with 9 bases left between them. The CDR3 length is 14 residues. CDR3 nucleotides: TGTGCCAGCAGCTTAGAGGGCAGGGCAGATACGCAGTATTTT. Amino acids: CASSLEGRADTQYF.

This rearrangement joins TRBV20-1 to TRBJ1-2; possible D gene TRBD1, 5 bases. Germline assignment: CDR1 DFQATT and CDR2 SNEGSKA (reference sequence). The CDR3 contains 12 residues. Trimming removed 5 bases at V and 4 bases at J, with 11 bases between. CDR3 protein: CSASDRFYGYTF. The CDR3, as DNA: TGCAGTGCTTCCGACAGATTCTATGGCTACACCTTC.

A word on this clonotype: The junction and the germline gene differ at one end; a read error may be behind it. V usage is TRBV7-3 and J usage is TRBJ2-5; 7 positions agree with TRBD1. The CDR3 covers 13 residues. From germline, CDR1 is SGHTA and CDR2 FQGTGA. The CDR3 coding sequence is TGTGCCATCAGCATAGGAGGACAGGCGACCCAGTACTTC. Its translation: CAISIGGQATQYF.

This clonotype was seen only a few times. The rearrangement joins TRBV6-2 or TRBV6-3 to TRBJ2-1; perhaps TRBD2 as D (5 bases). The CDR3 totals 14 residues. V was pared by 9 bases and J by 3 bases, with 15 bases between. The V gene's germline CDR1 is MNHEY and CDR2 SVGEGT. The CDR3 DNA sequence: TGTGCCAGTCGAGACTACCTCGTCTACAATGAGCAGTTCTTC. As protein: CASRDYLVYNEQFF.